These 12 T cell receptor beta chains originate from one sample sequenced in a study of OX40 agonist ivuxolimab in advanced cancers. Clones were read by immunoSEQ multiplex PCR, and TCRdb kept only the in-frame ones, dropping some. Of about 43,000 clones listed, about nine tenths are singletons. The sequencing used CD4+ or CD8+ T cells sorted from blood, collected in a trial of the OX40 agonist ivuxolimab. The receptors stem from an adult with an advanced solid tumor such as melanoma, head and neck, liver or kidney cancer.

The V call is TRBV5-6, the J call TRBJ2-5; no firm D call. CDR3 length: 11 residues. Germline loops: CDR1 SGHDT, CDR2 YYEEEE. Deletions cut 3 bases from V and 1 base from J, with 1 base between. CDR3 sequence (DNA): TGTGCCAGCAGCTCCCAAGAGACCCAGTACTTC. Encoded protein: CASSSQETQYF.

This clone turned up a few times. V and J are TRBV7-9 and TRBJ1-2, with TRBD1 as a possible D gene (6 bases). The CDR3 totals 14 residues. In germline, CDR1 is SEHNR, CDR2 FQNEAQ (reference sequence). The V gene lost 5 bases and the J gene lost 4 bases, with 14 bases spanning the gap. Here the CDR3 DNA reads TGTGCCAGCAGCGCGGTGGGGACAAGCTATGGCTACACCTTC. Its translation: CASSAVGTSYGYTF.

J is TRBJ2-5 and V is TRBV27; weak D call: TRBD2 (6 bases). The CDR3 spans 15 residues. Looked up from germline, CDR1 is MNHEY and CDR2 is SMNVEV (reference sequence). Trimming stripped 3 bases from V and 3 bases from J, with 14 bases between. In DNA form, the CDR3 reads TGTGCCAGCAGTTTCTTCGGGACTCCCAAAGAGACCCAGTACTTC. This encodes CASSFFGTPKETQYF.

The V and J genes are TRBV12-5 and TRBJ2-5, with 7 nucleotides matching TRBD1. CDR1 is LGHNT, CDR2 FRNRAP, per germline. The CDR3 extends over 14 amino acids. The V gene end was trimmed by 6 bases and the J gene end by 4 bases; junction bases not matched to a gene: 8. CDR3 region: CASGRDRDPETQYF. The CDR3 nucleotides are TGTGCTAGTGGGCGCGACAGGGATCCAGAGACCCAGTACTTC.

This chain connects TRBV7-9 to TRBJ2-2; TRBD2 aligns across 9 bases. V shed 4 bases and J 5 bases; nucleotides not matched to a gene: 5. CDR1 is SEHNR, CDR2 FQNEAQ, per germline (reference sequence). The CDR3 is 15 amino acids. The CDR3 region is CASSSLAGRTGELFF. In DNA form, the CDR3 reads TGTGCCAGCAGCTCGCTAGCGGGAAGAACCGGGGAGCTGTTTTTT.

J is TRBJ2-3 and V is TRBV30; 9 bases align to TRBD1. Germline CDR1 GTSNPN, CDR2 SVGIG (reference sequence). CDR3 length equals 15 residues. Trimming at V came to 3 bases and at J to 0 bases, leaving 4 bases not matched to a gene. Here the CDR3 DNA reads TGTGCCTGGAGCACCGGGACAGGGAGCACAGATACGCAGTATTTT. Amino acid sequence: CAWSTGTGSTDTQYF. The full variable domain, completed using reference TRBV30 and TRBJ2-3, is SQTIHQWPATLVQPVGSPLSLECTVEGTSNPNLYWYRQAAGRGLQLLFYSVGIGQISSEVPQNLSASRPQDRQFILSSKKLLLSDSGFYLCAWSTGTGSTDTQYFGPGTRLTVL.

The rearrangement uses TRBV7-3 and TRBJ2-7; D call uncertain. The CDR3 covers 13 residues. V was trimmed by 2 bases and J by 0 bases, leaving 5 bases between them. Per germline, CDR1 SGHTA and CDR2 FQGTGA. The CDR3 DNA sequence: TGTGCCAGCAGCTTATACCACTCCTACGAGCAGTACTTC. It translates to CASSLYHSYEQYF.

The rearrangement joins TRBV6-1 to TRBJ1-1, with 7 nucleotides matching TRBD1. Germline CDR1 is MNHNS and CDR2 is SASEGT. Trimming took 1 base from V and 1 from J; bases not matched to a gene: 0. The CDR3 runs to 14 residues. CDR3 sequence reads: CASSEDRGNTEAFF. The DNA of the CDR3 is TGTGCCAGCAGTGAAGACAGGGGGAACACTGAAGCTTTCTTT.

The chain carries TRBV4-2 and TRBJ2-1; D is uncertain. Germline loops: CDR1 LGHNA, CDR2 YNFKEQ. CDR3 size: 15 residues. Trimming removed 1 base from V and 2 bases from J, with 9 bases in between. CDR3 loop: CASSQVLDTYNEQFF. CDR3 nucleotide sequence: TGTGCCAGCAGCCAAGTTCTAGATACCTACAATGAGCAGTTCTTC.

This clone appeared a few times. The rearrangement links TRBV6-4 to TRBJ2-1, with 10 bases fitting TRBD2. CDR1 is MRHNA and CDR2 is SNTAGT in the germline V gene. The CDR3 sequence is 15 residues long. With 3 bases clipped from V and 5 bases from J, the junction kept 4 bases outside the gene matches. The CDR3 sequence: CASSEASGSHNEQFF. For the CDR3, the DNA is TGTGCCAGCAGTGAGGCTAGCGGGAGTCACAATGAGCAGTTCTTC.

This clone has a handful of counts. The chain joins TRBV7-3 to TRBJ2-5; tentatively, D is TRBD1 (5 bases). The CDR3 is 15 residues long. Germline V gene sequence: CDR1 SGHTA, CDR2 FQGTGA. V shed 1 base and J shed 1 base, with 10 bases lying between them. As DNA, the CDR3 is TGTGCCAGCAGCTTAATTGGGGCGGTCCAAGAGACCCAGTACTTC. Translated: CASSLIGAVQETQYF.

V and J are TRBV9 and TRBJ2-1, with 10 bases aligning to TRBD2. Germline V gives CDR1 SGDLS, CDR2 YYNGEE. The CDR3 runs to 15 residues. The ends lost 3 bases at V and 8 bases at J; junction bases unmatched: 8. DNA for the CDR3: TGTGCCAGCAGCGCCGTAGCGGGAGGAAAGGATGAGCAGTTCTTC. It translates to CASSAVAGGKDEQFF. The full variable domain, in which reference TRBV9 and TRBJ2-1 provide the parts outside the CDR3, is DSGVTQTPKHLITATGQRVTLRCSPRSGDLSVYWYQQSLDQGLQFLIQYYNGEERAKGNILERFSAQQFPDLHSELNLSSLELGDSALYFCASSAVAGGKDEQFFGPGTRLTVL.